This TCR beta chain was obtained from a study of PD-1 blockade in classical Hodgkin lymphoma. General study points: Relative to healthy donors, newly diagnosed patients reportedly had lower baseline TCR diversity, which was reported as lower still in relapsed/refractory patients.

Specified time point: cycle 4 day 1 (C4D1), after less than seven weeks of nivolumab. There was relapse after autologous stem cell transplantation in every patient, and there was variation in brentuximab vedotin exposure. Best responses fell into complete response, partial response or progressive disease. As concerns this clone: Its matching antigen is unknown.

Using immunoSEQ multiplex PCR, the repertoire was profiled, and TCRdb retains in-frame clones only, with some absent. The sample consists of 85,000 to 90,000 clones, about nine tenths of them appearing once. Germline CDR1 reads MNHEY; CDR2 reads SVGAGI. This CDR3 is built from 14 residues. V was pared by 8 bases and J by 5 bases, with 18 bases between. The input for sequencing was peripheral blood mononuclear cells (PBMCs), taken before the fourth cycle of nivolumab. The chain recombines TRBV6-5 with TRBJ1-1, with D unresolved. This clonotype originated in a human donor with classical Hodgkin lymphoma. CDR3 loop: CASSIGFKETEAFF. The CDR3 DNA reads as TGTGCCAGCTCTATAGGGTTCAAGGAAACTGAAGCTTTCTTT.